This T cell receptor beta chain was documented in a study of response to subunit inactivated influenza vaccine. V lost 0 bases and J lost 3, with 14 bases in between. The germline gives CDR1 MNHNS, CDR2 SASEGT. The CDR3 extends over 16 amino acids. Study outcomes and limitations: Each seasonal influenza vaccination recruits few new T cells, the authors suggested.

This clonotype was counted between two and nine times. The target antigen is unknown. TCRdb reanalysed the RT-PCR reads using MiXCR and keeps one entry per CDR3 protein. The sample holds more than 200,000 distinct CDR3 sequences, 12% seen once. This TCR came from a man aged 50 to 60 who received an inactivated influenza vaccine. The sample was non-naive T cells sorted from PBMCs, taken roughly 15 days before vaccination. The chain links TRBV6-1 to TRBJ1-2; TRBD1 might be the D (5 bases). CDR3 region: CASSEAAGRLDYGYTF. The CDR3 DNA reads as TGTGCCAGCAGTGAAGCGGCGGGACGGCTCGACTATGGCTACACCTTC.